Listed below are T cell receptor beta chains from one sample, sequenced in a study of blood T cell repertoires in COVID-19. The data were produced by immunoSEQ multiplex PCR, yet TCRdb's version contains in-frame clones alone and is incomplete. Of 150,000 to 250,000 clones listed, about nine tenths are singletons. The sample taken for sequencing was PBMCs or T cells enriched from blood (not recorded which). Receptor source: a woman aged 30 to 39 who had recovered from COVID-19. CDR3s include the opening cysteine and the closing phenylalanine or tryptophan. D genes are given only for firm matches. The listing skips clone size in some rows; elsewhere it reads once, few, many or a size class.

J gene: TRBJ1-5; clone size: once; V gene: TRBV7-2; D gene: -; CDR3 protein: CASSFREVSNQPQHF; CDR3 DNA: TGTGCCAGCAGCTTCCGGGAGGTTAGCAATCAGCCCCAGCATTTT
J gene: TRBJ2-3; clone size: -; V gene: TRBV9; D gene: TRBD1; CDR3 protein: CASSVVQGASTDTQYF; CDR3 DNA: TGTGCCAGCAGCGTAGTGCAGGGGGCTAGCACAGATACGCAGTATTTT
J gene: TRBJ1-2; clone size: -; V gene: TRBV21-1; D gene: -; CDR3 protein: CASNYLRFGQGGNYGYTF; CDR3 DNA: TGTGCCAGCAACTACTTGCGGTTTGGACAGGGGGGGAACTATGGCTACACCTTC
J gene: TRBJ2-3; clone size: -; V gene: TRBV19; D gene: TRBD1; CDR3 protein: CASSTHRGHDTQYF; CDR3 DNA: TGTGCCAGTAGTACCCACAGGGGGCACGATACGCAGTATTTT
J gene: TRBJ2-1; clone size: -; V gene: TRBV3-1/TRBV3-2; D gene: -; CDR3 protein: CASSQDPGSSYNEQFF; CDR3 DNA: TGTGCCAGCAGCCAAGATCCGGGGAGCTCCTACAATGAGCAGTTCTTC
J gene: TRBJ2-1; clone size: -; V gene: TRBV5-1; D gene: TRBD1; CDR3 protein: CASIGNRGNYNEQFF; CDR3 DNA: TGCGCCAGCATAGGGAACAGGGGGAACTACAATGAGCAGTTCTTC
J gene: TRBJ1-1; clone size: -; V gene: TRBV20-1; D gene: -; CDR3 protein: CSAPQGAEAFF; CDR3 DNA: TGCAGTGCCCCACAGGGAGCTGAAGCTTTCTTT
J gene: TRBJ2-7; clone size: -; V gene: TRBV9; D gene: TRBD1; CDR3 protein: CASSPKTGSHEQYF; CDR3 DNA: TGTGCCAGCAGCCCAAAGACAGGGAGTCACGAGCAGTACTTC
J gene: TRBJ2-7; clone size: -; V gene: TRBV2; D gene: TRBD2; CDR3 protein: CASSETVGGSYEQYF; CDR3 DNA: TGTGCCAGCAGTGAAACGGTGGGAGGGTCCTACGAGCAGTACTTC
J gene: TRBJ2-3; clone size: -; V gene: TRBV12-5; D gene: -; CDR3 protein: CASDNPTRTTAGDTQYF; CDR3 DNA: TGTGCTAGTGACAACCCCACTAGAACTACGGCCGGGGATACGCAGTATTTT
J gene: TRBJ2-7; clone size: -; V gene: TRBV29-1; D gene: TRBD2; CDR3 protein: CSVDRLAGSYEQYF; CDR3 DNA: TGCAGCGTTGACCGGTTAGCGGGCTCCTACGAGCAGTACTTC
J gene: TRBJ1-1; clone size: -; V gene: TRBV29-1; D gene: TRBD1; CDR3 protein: CSVKGQGATEAFF; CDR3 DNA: TGCAGCGTAAAGGGACAGGGGGCCACTGAAGCTTTCTTT
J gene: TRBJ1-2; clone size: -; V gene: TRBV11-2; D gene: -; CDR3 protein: CASSLREGDYGYTF; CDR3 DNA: TGTGCCAGCAGCTTACGCGAGGGGGACTATGGCTACACCTTC
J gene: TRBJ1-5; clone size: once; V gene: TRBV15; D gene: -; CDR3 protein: CATRRYSNQPQHF; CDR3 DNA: TGTGCCACCCGTCGGTATAGCAATCAGCCCCAGCATTTT
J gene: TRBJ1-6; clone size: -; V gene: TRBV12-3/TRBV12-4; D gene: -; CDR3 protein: CASKQGSPLHF; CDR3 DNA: TGTGCCAGCAAACAGGGTTCACCCCTCCACTTT
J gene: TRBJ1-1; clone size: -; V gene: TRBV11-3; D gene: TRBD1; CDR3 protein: CATGLGDRGTKYTEAFF; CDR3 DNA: TGTGCCACTGGATTAGGGGACAGGGGGACGAAGTACACTGAAGCTTTCTTT
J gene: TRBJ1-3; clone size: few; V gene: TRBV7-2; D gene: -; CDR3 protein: CASSLTRNTIYF; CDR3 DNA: TGTGCCAGCAGCTTGACTAGAAACACCATATATTTT
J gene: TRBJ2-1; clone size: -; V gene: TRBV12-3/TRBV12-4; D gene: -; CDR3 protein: CASSSEDEQFF; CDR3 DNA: TGTGCCAGCAGTTCGGAGGATGAGCAGTTCTTC
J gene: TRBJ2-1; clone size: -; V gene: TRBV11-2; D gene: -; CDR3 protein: CASRAQAGRKGWNEQFF; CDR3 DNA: TGTGCCAGCAGGGCCCAGGCCGGGAGAAAGGGGTGGAATGAGCAGTTCTTC
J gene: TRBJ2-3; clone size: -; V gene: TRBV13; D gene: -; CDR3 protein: CASSYRQVSTDTQYF; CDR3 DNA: TGTGCCAGCAGCTATCGACAGGTTAGCACAGATACGCAGTATTTT
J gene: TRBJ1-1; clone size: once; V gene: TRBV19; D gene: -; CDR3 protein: CASSPSQGFWPEAFF; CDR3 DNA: TGTGCCAGTAGTCCCTCCCAGGGGTTCTGGCCTGAAGCTTTCTTT
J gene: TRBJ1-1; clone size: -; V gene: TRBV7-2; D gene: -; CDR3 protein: CASSFTGLAEAFF; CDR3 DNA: TGTGCCAGCAGCTTCACAGGGTTAGCTGAAGCTTTCTTT
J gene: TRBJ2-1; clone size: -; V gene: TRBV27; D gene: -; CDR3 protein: CASSLGHEQFF; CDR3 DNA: TGTGCCAGCAGTTTAGGCCATGAGCAGTTCTTC
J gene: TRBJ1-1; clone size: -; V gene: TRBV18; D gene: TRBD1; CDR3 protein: CASSNQGGPTEAFF; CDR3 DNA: TGTGCCAGCTCAAATCAGGGGGGCCCCACTGAAGCTTTCTTT
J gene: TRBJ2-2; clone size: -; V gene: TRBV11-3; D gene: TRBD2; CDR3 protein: CASSSRLAGDTGELFF; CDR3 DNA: TGTGCCAGCAGCTCTCGACTAGCGGGGGATACCGGGGAGCTGTTTTTT
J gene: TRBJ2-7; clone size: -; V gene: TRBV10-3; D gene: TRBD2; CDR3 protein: CAVGTSGYEQYF; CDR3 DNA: TGTGCCGTCGGGACTAGCGGCTACGAGCAGTACTTC
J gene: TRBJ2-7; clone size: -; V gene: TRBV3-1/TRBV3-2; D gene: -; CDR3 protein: CASSQEAGENEQYF; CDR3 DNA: TGTGCCAGCAGCCAAGAGGCAGGTGAAAACGAGCAGTACTTC
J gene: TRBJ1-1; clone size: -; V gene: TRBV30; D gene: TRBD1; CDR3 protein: CAWGPGQGRMNTEAFF; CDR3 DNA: TGTGCCTGGGGTCCGGGACAGGGAAGAATGAACACTGAAGCTTTCTTT
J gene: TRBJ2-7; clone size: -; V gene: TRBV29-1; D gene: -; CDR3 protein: CSALVGPNYEQYF; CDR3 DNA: TGCAGCGCTTTAGTGGGGCCAAACTACGAGCAGTACTTC
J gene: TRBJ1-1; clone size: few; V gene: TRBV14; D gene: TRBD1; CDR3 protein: CASSPRTGGTEAFF; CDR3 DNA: TGTGCCAGCAGCCCCCGAACAGGGGGGACTGAAGCTTTCTTT
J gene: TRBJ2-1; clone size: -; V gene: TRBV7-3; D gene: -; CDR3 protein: CASSLRRAQNNEQFF; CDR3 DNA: TGTGCCAGCAGCTTAAGGAGGGCCCAGAACAATGAGCAGTTCTTC